A selection of T cell receptor beta chains follows, all from one sample in a study of control samples from healthy donors and cancer patients. Sequencing was performed with immunoSEQ multiplex PCR; in TCRdb, only in-frame clones are kept and a portion is missing. This table has over 150,000 clones, 75% to 95% appearing once. Source material: blood. The receptors shown here come from a woman aged 40 to 50 in good health. Both conserved end residues are part of each CDR3. D genes are given only for firm matches. Not every row has a clone size; where given, it reads once, few, many or a size class.

clone_size j_call d_call v_call cdr3_nt cdr3_aa
- TRBJ1-3 - TRBV6-5 TGTGCCAGCAGTTACGGGCTAACTGGAAACACCATATATTTT CASSYGLTGNTIYF
- TRBJ2-7 - TRBV11-2 TGTGCCAGCAGCATCCAACCCCTGGAGCTCTACGAGCAGTACTTC CASSIQPLELYEQYF
- TRBJ1-1 - TRBV19 - CASSKSSGQGITEAFF
- TRBJ2-5 - TRBV7-9 TGTGCCAGCAGCTTAGACGGAAACCAAGAGACCCAGTACTTC CASSLDGNQETQYF
- TRBJ2-1 TRBD2 TRBV7-9 TGTGCCAGCAGCTTACTGCCTAGCGGGGATTTAGATGAGCAGTTCTTC CASSLLPSGDLDEQFF
- TRBJ2-3 - TRBV10-2 TGCGCCAGCAGTGAGTCGGGTGGCAGCGGCGTGCAGTATTTT CASSESGGSGVQYF
- TRBJ2-3 TRBD1 TRBV7-8 TGTGCCAGCAGCTCGGGACAGATGAAGGCAGATACGCAGTATTTT CASSSGQMKADTQYF
- TRBJ1-1 - TRBV4-1 TGCGCCAGCAGCCAGCTGAACACTGAAGCTTTCTTT CASSQLNTEAFF
- TRBJ2-1 - TRBV25-1 TGTGCCAGCAGTGAGGGGTTTAGCGGCAGGGCGGATGAGCAGTTCTTC CASSEGFSGRADEQFF
- TRBJ1-4 - TRBV5-1 TGCGCCAGCTCCGACAGGCCGAATGAAAAACTGTTTTTT CASSDRPNEKLFF
- TRBJ2-7 - TRBV19 TGTGCCAGTAGTATAGTGGGCAGGGGCTCCTACGAGCAGTACTTC CASSIVGRGSYEQYF
once TRBJ1-1 TRBD1 TRBV19 TGTGCCAGTAGACTGACAGGGGGTCGCCCTGAAGCTTTCTTT CASRLTGGRPEAFF
few TRBJ2-7 - TRBV20-1 TGCAGTGTTAGGCAGGGGTACGAGCAGTACTTC CSVRQGYEQYF
- TRBJ1-2 TRBD1 TRBV10-3 TGTGCCATCGGCCCGGGACAGAACTATGGCTACACCTTC CAIGPGQNYGYTF
- TRBJ1-3 - TRBV11-2 TGTGCCAGCAGCTTGGGGCTAAGCTCTGGAAACACCATATATTTT CASSLGLSSGNTIYF
few TRBJ1-3 - TRBV10-3 TGTGCCATCAGGGAGAATGGTGGAAACACCATATATTTT CAIRENGGNTIYF
- TRBJ1-1 - TRBV2 TGTGCCAGCACCTCAAGGGGAGAGGAAGCTTTCTTT CASTSRGEEAFF
- TRBJ1-6 - TRBV21-1 TGTGCCAGCAGCAAAACTGTCTCAGGAAAATCCTATAATTCACCCCTCCACTTT CASSKTVSGKSYNSPLHF
once TRBJ2-2 TRBD1 TRBV11-2 TGTGCCAGCAGCTTAAAAGGGGGCGGCACCGGGGAGCTGTTTTTT CASSLKGGGTGELFF
- TRBJ2-5 TRBD1 TRBV11-2 TGTGCCAGCAGCTTAGTGCGGACAGGGGGCAAGGAGACCCAGTACTTC CASSLVRTGGKETQYF
- TRBJ1-2 - TRBV27 TGTGCCAGCAGTCCTCTTAGGGGGGGACCCTCGCTCACCTTC CASSPLRGGPSLTF
- TRBJ1-2 - TRBV9 TGTGCCAGCAGCGTCCAACTGTGGGGGGCGACGGATGGCTACACCTTC CASSVQLWGATDGYTF
- TRBJ2-3 - TRBV5-5 TGTGCCAGCAGCTTGGAAGGCTACCTCAGCACAGATACGCAGTATTTT CASSLEGYLSTDTQYF
- TRBJ2-7 - TRBV4-1 TGCGCCAGCAGCCAACTTTCCCGGGACATACTGACCGAGCAGTACTTC CASSQLSRDILTEQYF
- TRBJ1-2 TRBD1 TRBV3-1/TRBV3-2 TGTGCCAGCAGCCGGGGGGACAGACTTAACTATGGCTACACCTTC CASSRGDRLNYGYTF
- TRBJ1-2 TRBD1 TRBV7-9 TGTGCCAGCAGCCTAGGATTGGGACAGGGGGTCTATGGCTACACCTTC CASSLGLGQGVYGYTF
- TRBJ2-3 - TRBV3-1/TRBV3-2 TGTGCCAGCAGCCGATTAAGCAATACAGATACGCAGTATTTT CASSRLSNTDTQYF
- TRBJ1-4 TRBD1 TRBV27 TGTGCCAGGCCTCCGGACAGGGGCTTTGAAAAACTGTTTTTT CARPPDRGFEKLFF
- TRBJ1-5 - TRBV20-1 TGCAGTGCTAGTAACAGGGAAAAGGAGCCCCAGCATTTT CSASNREKEPQHF
- TRBJ2-2 - TRBV10-1 TGCGCCAGCAGTGAGGGTCGGGCGGGTGAAACCGGGGAGCTGTTTTTT CASSEGRAGETGELFF
- TRBJ1-1 TRBD1 TRBV5-1 TGCGCCAGCAGCTATCAGGGGGAGAGCACTGAAGCTTTCTTT CASSYQGESTEAFF
- TRBJ2-1 TRBD1 TRBV4-1 TGCGCCAGCAGCCAAGAGAGCCGCCAGGGGGCCTACAATGAGCAGTTCTTC CASSQESRQGAYNEQFF
- TRBJ1-4 TRBD1 TRBV6-5 TGTGCCAGCAAGGGGACAGGGGCTGAAAAACTGTTTTTT CASKGTGAEKLFF
- TRBJ2-1 TRBD1 TRBV19 TGTGCCAGTAGTATCGGGACAGGCTTGGGGAATGAGCAGTTCTTC CASSIGTGLGNEQFF
- TRBJ1-4 - TRBV6-5 TGTGCCAGCAGTTCCAGAGGTCGTGACGGAAAACTGTTTTTT CASSSRGRDGKLFF
- TRBJ2-1 TRBD2 TRBV15 TGTGCCACCAGCAGAGCGAACGGGGGGGCCAAAGGAAATGAGCAGTTCTTC CATSRANGGAKGNEQFF
- TRBJ2-1 - TRBV12-2 TGTGCAAGTCGCCCCTCTAAGGGCTACAATGAGCAGTTCTTC CASRPSKGYNEQFF
- TRBJ1-2 - TRBV18 TGTGCCAGCTCACCAGGCGGGGTAGATGATGGCTACACCTTC CASSPGGVDDGYTF
- TRBJ1-6 - TRBV14 TGTGCCAGCAGCTCGGGGAGGAGCTCCTATAATTCACCCCTCCACTTT CASSSGRSSYNSPLHF